Shown below are 32 T cell receptor beta chains from a single sample sequenced in a study of OX40 agonist ivuxolimab in advanced cancers. Profiling relied on immunoSEQ multiplex PCR, and the TCRdb table lists in-frame clones only, not all of them. The sample has over 45,000 clones; around 85% are singletons. The starting material was CD4+ or CD8+ T cells sorted from blood, obtained in a trial of the OX40 agonist ivuxolimab. These receptors all stem from an adult with an advanced solid tumor such as melanoma, head and neck, liver or kidney cancer.

This chain uses TRBV28 with TRBJ2-3; 8 bases fit TRBD2. The V and J ends lost 5 bases and 6 bases, in that order; junction bases with no gene match: 7. CDR1 and CDR2 (germline): MDHEN, SYDVKM. This CDR3 spans 14 amino acids. This CDR3 is CASSISGSMDTQYF. DNA of the CDR3: TGTGCCAGCAGTATAAGCGGGAGTATGGATACGCAGTATTTT. Drawing the rest from reference TRBV28 and TRBJ2-3, the complete variable domain is DVKVTQSSRYLVKRTGEKVFLECVQDMDHENMFWYRQDPGLGLRLIYFSYDVKMKEKGDIPEGYSVSREKKERFSLILESASTNQTSMYLCASSISGSMDTQYFGPGTRLTVL.

This chain connects TRBV15 to TRBJ2-3; 10 bases agree with TRBD2. Germline V lookup: CDR1 LNHNV, CDR2 YYDKDF (reference sequence). V lost 5 bases to trimming and J lost 2 bases; unmatched junction nucleotides: 7. The CDR3 contains 16 residues. The CDR3 loop reads CATSPRLAGYTDTQYF. DNA of the CDR3: TGTGCCACCAGCCCCCGACTAGCGGGTTACACAGATACGCAGTATTTT.

This clone is labeled medium-sized (0.01 to 0.1%). V usage is TRBV29-1 and J usage is TRBJ2-7, with D maybe TRBD1 (6 bases). Trimming took off 5 bases at V and 5 bases at J, with 10 bases between the two ends. Per the germline V gene, CDR1 is SQVTM and CDR2 is ANQGSEA. The CDR3 has 11 amino acids. DNA of the CDR3: TGCAGCGTTTGGGGGCTCCACGAGCAGTACTTC. Encoded protein: CSVWGLHEQYF.

The J gene is TRBJ2-7, the V gene TRBV15; D is possibly TRBD1 (5 bases). The germline V gene has CDR1 LNHNV and CDR2 YYDKDF (reference sequence). This CDR3 contains 14 residues. Trimming pared 6 bases from V and 1 base from J, leaving 13 bases between. CDR3 region: CATRNTDRSYEQYF. In DNA, the CDR3 is TGTGCCACCAGAAATACCGACAGATCCTACGAGCAGTACTTC. Combining the CDR3 with reference TRBV15 and TRBJ2-7 gives the whole variable domain DAMVIQNPRYQVTQFGKPVTLSCSQTLNHNVMYWYQQKSSQAPKLLFHYYDKDFNNEADTPDNFQSRRPNTSFCFLDIRSPGLGDTAMYLCATRNTDRSYEQYFGPGTRLTVT.

V is TRBV15 and J is TRBJ1-1, with D possibly matching TRBD1 (6 bases). This CDR3 has 14 residues. V lost 3 bases to trimming and J lost 7 bases, with 15 bases between them. The germline V gene encodes CDR1 LNHNV and CDR2 YYDKDF (reference sequence). The CDR3: CATSSEGQLIEAFF. The CDR3 DNA reads TGTGCCACCAGCAGTGAAGGACAGTTGATTGAAGCTTTCTTT.

J is TRBJ1-4 and V is TRBV13; 8 bases match TRBD1. The J segment lost 17 bases and the V segment lost 4 bases, leaving 18 bases of the junction unmatched. Germline CDR1 PRHDT, CDR2 FYEKMQ (reference sequence). The CDR3 is 15 residues long. CDR3 DNA: TGTGCCAGCAGCTCCAGGACAGGGCGCCTGGAAGGTCTTTTTTTT. Translating gives CASSSRTGRLEGLFF.

The CDR3 region has the DNA TGCGCCAGCAGCTTAGCGGGAGCTGGTTACGAGCAGTACTTC. It encodes CASSLAGAGYEQYF. This sequence joins TRBV5-1 and TRBJ2-7; 8 bases fit TRBD2. J lost 4 bases, V lost 2 bases, and 5 bases had no gene match. Germline-derived CDR1 and CDR2 are SGHRS and YFSETQ. This CDR3 comprises 14 residues.

This sequence joins TRBV2 and TRBJ1-5; D remains ambiguous. Per the germline V gene, CDR1 is SNHLY and CDR2 is FYNNEI. This CDR3 has 13 residues. Between the trimmed V and J ends, which lost 2 bases and 5 bases, there was a span of 7 bases. In DNA, the CDR3 is TGTGCCAGCAGTGAACGGCAGTATCAGCCCCAGCATTTT. Amino acids: CASSERQYQPQHF.

The rearrangement links TRBV6-6 to TRBJ2-7; no clear D. Trimming removed 7 bases at V and 2 bases at J, with 9 bases between. CDR1 and CDR2 from the germline V gene are MNHNY and SVGAGI (reference sequence). The CDR3 has 12 amino acids. The chain's CDR3 is CASKTGPYEQYF. CDR3 in DNA: TGTGCCAGCAAGACGGGCCCCTACGAGCAGTACTTC.

The CDR3 sequence: CASSRGQERPDTQYF. CDR3 DNA sequence: TGTGCCAGCAGCCGCGGACAGGAAAGACCAGATACGCAGTATTTT. The chain recombines TRBV7-2 with TRBJ2-3, with 7 bases that match TRBD1. The CDR3 loop spans 15 amino acids. The germline CDR1 and CDR2 sequences are SGHTA and FQGNSA. V dropped 5 bases and J dropped 4; count of bases not matched to a gene: 9.

This chain joins TRBV4-2 and TRBJ2-3, with 13 bases lining up with TRBD2. V lost 4 bases to trimming and J lost 6 bases; unmatched junction nucleotides: 4. The CDR3 contains 15 residues. CDR1 and CDR2 (germline): LGHNA, YNFKEQ. The CDR3 DNA reads as TGTGCCAGCAGCCCCCTGGGACTAGCGGGGGATACGCAGTATTTT. Translation: CASSPLGLAGDTQYF.

The CDR3 protein is CASSHEGQVQETQYF. The CDR3 DNA sequence: TGTGCCAGCAGCCATGAGGGACAGGTCCAAGAGACCCAGTACTTC. The gene calls are TRBV4-2 and TRBJ2-5, with 8 bases lining up with TRBD1. This CDR3 comprises 15 residues. After removal of 3 bases from V and 1 base from J, the junction contained 4 bases not matched to a gene. Germline CDR1 is LGHNA and CDR2 is YNFKEQ.

The chain recombines TRBV10-3 with TRBJ1-1, with D maybe TRBD1 (5 bases). The ends were cut back, 5 bases at V and 4 bases at J, with 14 bases in the middle. CDR3 size: 14 residues. Per the germline V gene, CDR1 is ENHRY and CDR2 is SYGVKD. CDR3 sequence: CAISRDLGGTEAFF. The CDR3 nucleotides read TGTGCCATCAGTCGGGACCTCGGGGGCACTGAAGCTTTCTTT.

The V and J genes are TRBV4-1 and TRBJ1-4; D is unclear. The length of the CDR3 is 15 residues. Looked up from germline, CDR1 is MGHRA and CDR2 is YSYEKL. Trimming took off 2 bases at V and 3 bases at J, with 10 bases between the two ends. CDR3 loop: CASSQLTVSNEKLFF. The DNA of the CDR3 is TGCGCCAGCAGCCAACTAACAGTATCTAATGAAAAACTGTTTTTT.

This rearrangement joins TRBV10-1 to TRBJ2-7, with 13 bases identical to TRBD2. The V gene's germline CDR1 is WNHNN and CDR2 SYGVQD (reference sequence). This CDR3 contains 15 residues. V gave up 9 bases and J gave up 4 bases; unmatched junction bases: 9. Written as DNA, the CDR3 is TGCGCCAGAGGGGGACTAGCGGGAATCCCATACGAGCAGTACTTC. It translates to CARGGLAGIPYEQYF.

The V gene is TRBV7-9, the J gene TRBJ2-1; TRBD1 matches at 8 bases. This CDR3 spans 14 amino acids. Germline-derived CDR1 and CDR2 are SEHNR and FQNEAQ (reference sequence). The trim removed 1 base at V and 6 bases at J, leaving 2 bases unmatched. This CDR3 reads CASSLGTGTNEQFF. The CDR3 DNA is TGTGCCAGCAGCTTAGGGACAGGGACCAATGAGCAGTTCTTC.

The chain is built from TRBV2 and TRBJ2-6; TRBD1 or TRBD2 may be the D gene (5 bases each). V shed 8 bases and J shed 0 bases, with 17 bases lying between them. Germline V gene sequence: CDR1 SNHLY, CDR2 FYNNEI. The CDR3 has 17 residues. The CDR3 bases are TGTGCCAGCGGGGACCGGGTCCCCCGCTCTGGGGCCAACGTCCTGACTTTC. Amino acid sequence: CASGDRVPRSGANVLTF.

This chain uses TRBV13 with TRBJ2-7; D might be TRBD1 (5 bases). CDR3 length: 14 amino acids. Trimming took 5 bases from V and 0 from J, leaving 11 bases between them. CDR1 is PRHDT, CDR2 FYEKMQ, per germline (reference sequence). DNA for the CDR3: TGTGCCAGCAGCCTTACAGGTGTCTCCTACGAGCAGTACTTC. Protein: CASSLTGVSYEQYF.

This chain connects TRBV5-1 to TRBJ2-7; 8 bases match TRBD1. The CDR3 has 17 amino acids. The junction had 17 bases not matched to a gene; V was cut back by 7 bases and J by 2 bases. Per the germline V gene, CDR1 is SGHRS and CDR2 is YFSETQ. The CDR3 DNA reads as TGCGCCAGCTCGGCTGAATTAGGACAGGGTAAACCCTACGAGCAGTACTTC. This sequence encodes CASSAELGQGKPYEQYF.

The V call is TRBV28, the J call TRBJ1-3; 8 bases line up with TRBD1. J gave up 0 bases and V 3 bases, and 4 bases lay outside the gene matches. The germline CDR1 and CDR2 sequences are MDHEN and SYDVKM. This CDR3 has 16 amino acids. CDR3 in DNA: TGTGCCAGCAGTTTGGACAGGGCTGACTCTGGAAACACCATATATTTT. It specifies CASSLDRADSGNTIYF.

The genes are TRBV10-3 and TRBJ2-7; D perhaps matches TRBD1 (6 bases). Trimming shortened V by 2 bases and J by 3 bases, and 11 bases separated the two germline ends. Per the germline V gene, CDR1 is ENHRY and CDR2 is SYGVKD. The CDR3 runs to 14 residues. This CDR3 reads CAISEGQPNYEQYF. The CDR3 DNA is TGTGCCATCAGTGAGGGACAGCCCAACTACGAGCAGTACTTC.

This clone appeared a few times. The chain is built from TRBV5-4 and TRBJ2-1; D not certain. Trimming stripped 1 base from V and 6 bases from J, with 8 bases between. CDR3 length equals 13 residues. Germline CDR1 is SGHNT and CDR2 is YYREEE (reference sequence). The CDR3 DNA reads as TGTGCCAGCAGCTTGATACAGATCAATGAGCAGTTCTTC. Translation: CASSLIQINEQFF.

This clone showed up just a few times. The chain recombines TRBV6-5 with TRBJ1-2; D is unresolved. V lost 0 bases to trimming and J lost 8 bases, with 10 bases between them. This CDR3 has 13 amino acids. Germline values: CDR1 MNHEY, CDR2 SVGAGI. The chain's CDR3 is CASSYSTLRGYTF. CDR3 coding DNA: TGTGCCAGCAGTTACTCGACTTTGCGGGGCTACACCTTC.

The chain couples TRBV18 to TRBJ1-1; 8 bases agree with TRBD1. The CDR3 length is 13 residues. V trimming: 3 bases; J trimming: 4 bases; junction bases outside the gene matches: 1. Looked up from germline, CDR1 is KGHSH and CDR2 is LQKENI. Here the CDR3 reads CASSPGQVTEAFF. CDR3 coding DNA: TGTGCCAGCTCACCGGGACAGGTCACTGAAGCTTTCTTT.

The V and J genes are TRBV29-1 and TRBJ2-1; 10 positions match TRBD1. The germline CDR1 and CDR2 sequences are SQVTM and ANQGSEA. The CDR3 sequence is 12 residues long. V trimming: 7 bases; J trimming: 7 bases; junction bases outside the gene matches: 4. The CDR3 spells CSGEGQGNEQFF. CDR3 bases: TGCAGCGGGGAGGGACAGGGGAATGAGCAGTTCTTC.

The chain has TRBV7-2 and TRBJ2-1; unclear D gene. Trimming took 8 bases from V and 4 from J, leaving 15 bases between them. Germline CDR1 is SGHTA and CDR2 is FQGNSA. CDR3 size: 14 residues. The CDR3 loop reads CASLRGPNYNEQFF. In DNA, the CDR3 is TGTGCCAGCCTCCGCGGACCTAATTACAATGAGCAGTTCTTC. The full variable domain, rest sourced from reference TRBV7-2 and TRBJ2-1, is GAGVSQSPSNKVTEKGKDVELRCDPISGHTALYWYRQSLGQGLEFLIYFQGNSAPDKSGLPSDRFSAERTGGSVSTLTIQRTQQEDSAVYLCASLRGPNYNEQFFGPGTRLTVL.

The chain carries TRBV12-5 and TRBJ2-2; D may be TRBD2 (6 bases). The CDR3 runs to 13 residues. Looked up from germline, CDR1 is LGHNT and CDR2 is FRNRAP. V was pared by 5 bases and J by 5 bases, with 9 bases between. CDR3 in amino acids: CASGQRGTGELFF. DNA for the CDR3: TGTGCTAGTGGTCAACGGGGGACCGGGGAGCTGTTTTTT.

V and J are TRBV4-1 and TRBJ1-4; D ambiguous. Deletions cut 4 bases from V and 6 bases from J, with 15 bases between. Germline V gene lookup returns CDR1 MGHRA and CDR2 YSYEKL. The CDR3 runs to 15 residues. The CDR3 coding sequence is TGCGCCAGCAGCCCTCGGGCTTACCCGGATGAAAAACTGTTTTTT. Amino acids: CASSPRAYPDEKLFF.

The gene calls are TRBV28 and TRBJ1-1; D is perhaps TRBD1 (5 bases). Looked up from germline, CDR1 is MDHEN and CDR2 is SYDVKM. Trimming left V 7 bases short and J 0 bases short, with 18 bases between. This CDR3 has 16 residues. CDR3 bases: TGTGCCAGCAAACCTTTCCGCGGGGGGGTGAACACTGAAGCTTTCTTT. This translates into CASKPFRGGVNTEAFF.

This clone was recorded only once. This rearrangement joins TRBV19 to TRBJ2-3; D gene uncertain. The CDR3 length is 15 residues. Germline V gene data show CDR1 as LNHDA and CDR2 as SQIVND (reference sequence). Trimming removed 4 bases from V and 0 bases from J, with 11 bases in between. The CDR3 nucleotides are TGTGCCAGTAGTAACGGTAGAACTAGCACAGATACGCAGTATTTT. It is translated as CASSNGRTSTDTQYF.

The chain couples TRBV7-3 to TRBJ1-6; D is undetermined. V dropped 1 base and J dropped 10 bases, with 14 bases sitting between them. Germline V lookup: CDR1 SGHTA, CDR2 FQGTGA. The CDR3 contains 15 residues. The CDR3 DNA reads as TGTGCCAGCAGCTTAAATGGACGGGGTTTCTCACCCCTCCACTTT. Translated, it gives CASSLNGRGFSPLHF.

This clone appeared once. The V and J genes are TRBV6-1 and TRBJ1-4; D is unresolved. Germline V gene data show CDR1 as MNHNS and CDR2 as SASEGT. Trimming left V 1 base short and J 0 bases short, with 6 bases between. The CDR3 has 15 amino acids. DNA of the CDR3: TGTGCCAGCAGTGAAGTACTCGCAACTAATGAAAAACTGTTTTTT. Translation: CASSEVLATNEKLFF.